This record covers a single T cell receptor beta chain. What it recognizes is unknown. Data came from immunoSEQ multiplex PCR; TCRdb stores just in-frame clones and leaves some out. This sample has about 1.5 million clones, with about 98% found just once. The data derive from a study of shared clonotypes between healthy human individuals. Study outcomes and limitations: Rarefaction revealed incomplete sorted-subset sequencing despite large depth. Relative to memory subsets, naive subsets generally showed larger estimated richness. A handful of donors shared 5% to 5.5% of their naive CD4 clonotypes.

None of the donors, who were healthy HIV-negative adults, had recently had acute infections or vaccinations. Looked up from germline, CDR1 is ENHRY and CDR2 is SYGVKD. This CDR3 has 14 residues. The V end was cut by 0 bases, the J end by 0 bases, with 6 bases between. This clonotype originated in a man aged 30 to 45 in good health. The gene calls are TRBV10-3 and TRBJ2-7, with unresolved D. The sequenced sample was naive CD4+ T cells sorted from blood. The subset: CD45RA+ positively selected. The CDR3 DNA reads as TGTGCCATCAGTGAGTCTTTGTACTCCTACGAGCAGTACTTC. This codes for CAISESLYSYEQYF.